This is a list of T cell receptor beta chains from one sample in a study of neoadjuvant anti-PD-1 for oral cavity cancer. The assay was immunoSEQ multiplex PCR, and TCRdb's table has in-frame clones only and misses some. The sample gives just over 65,000 clones, around 84% of which show up once; 3% to 3.5% is in the top ten. Specimen: PBMCs, collected after nivolumab (anti-PD-1) treatment. The source is a person aged 35-79 years with oral cavity squamous cell carcinoma. Each CDR3 is given with its conserved first and last residue. D genes are given only for firm matches.

J | D | V | DNA | CDR3
TRBJ1-2 | . | TRBV19 | TGTGCCAGTAGTAAACAGGGTAACTATGGCTACACCTTC | CASSKQGNYGYTF
TRBJ2-5 | . | TRBV27 | TGTGCCAGCAGTGTAACAGGGCTCCAAGAGACCCAGTACTTC | CASSVTGLQETQYF
TRBJ1-1 | . | TRBV11-1 | TGTGCCAGCAGCCAAGCAGGTTCCACTGAAGCTTTCTTT | CASSQAGSTEAFF
TRBJ2-2 | . | TRBV27 | TGTGCCAGCAGTGGGACCGGGGAGCTGTTTTTT | CASSGTGELFF
TRBJ2-3 | . | TRBV15 | TGTGCCACCAGCCAGAGGAGGGGGACGGCAGATACGCAGTATTTT | CATSQRRGTADTQYF
TRBJ1-2 | . | TRBV6-6 | TGTGCCAGCACCCGAGGGGCGGCAGGAGGAAACTATGGCTACACCTTC | CASTRGAAGGNYGYTF
TRBJ2-1 | TRBD2 | TRBV6-5 | TGTGCCAGCAGAACTAGCGGGAGGGCGTACAATGAGCAGTTCTTC | CASRTSGRAYNEQFF
TRBJ1-2 | . | TRBV5-6 | TGTGCCAGCAGCTTGGTTGGCAGGACAAACTATGGCTACACCTTC | CASSLVGRTNYGYTF
TRBJ2-3 | . | TRBV11-2 | TGTGCCAGCAGCTTAGGGGGACTCCCCCCATCTGATACGCAGTATTTT | CASSLGGLPPSDTQYF
TRBJ2-7 | . | TRBV30 | TGTGCCTGGAGTGACGGGGTTTCCTCCTACGAGCAGTACTTC | CAWSDGVSSYEQYF
TRBJ2-5 | . | TRBV5-4 | TGTGCCAGCAGCCAGGACACCCGTCAAGAGACCCAGTACTTC | CASSQDTRQETQYF
TRBJ2-7 | . | TRBV7-9 | TGTGCCAGCAGCTTCAGCTCCTACGAGCAGTACTTC | CASSFSSYEQYF
TRBJ2-7 | . | TRBV29-1 | TGCAGCGTTGAACGGGGGACCTCGACCTCCTACGAGCAGTACTTC | CSVERGTSTSYEQYF
TRBJ1-1 | . | TRBV6-4 | TGTGCCAGCAGTGAAGATCCAGAGAACACTGAAGCTTTCTTT | CASSEDPENTEAFF
TRBJ2-5 | . | TRBV2 | TGTGCCAGCCGATTTACTGCAGGGGGGCAGGAGACCCAGTACTTC | CASRFTAGGQETQYF
TRBJ2-7 | . | TRBV9 | TGTGCCAGCAGCGTCTCCGGGACCCTCGACGAGCAGTACTTC | CASSVSGTLDEQYF
TRBJ1-1 | . | TRBV30 | TGTGCCTGGAGTGGTTCAGTGAACACTGAAGCTTTCTTT | CAWSGSVNTEAFF
TRBJ1-1 | . | TRBV19 | TGTGCCAGTAGCCACGGGGTAGTAAGCTCAGATACTGAAGCTTTCTTT | CASSHGVVSSDTEAFF
TRBJ1-1 | . | TRBV5-1 | TGCGCCAGCCGTAAGCGACAAGAGAACACTGAAGCTTTCTTT | CASRKRQENTEAFF
TRBJ1-4 | . | TRBV29-1 | TGCAGCGTCAAAGGTGGAACAACTAATGAAAAACTGTTTTTT | CSVKGGTTNEKLFF
TRBJ1-2 | . | TRBV14 | TGTGCCAGCAGCCAAGAACCCCGAGGGGGGTATGGCTACACCTTC | CASSQEPRGGYGYTF
TRBJ1-5 | . | TRBV9 | TGTGCCAGCTCCCGCGGGGGCGACGGTGAGCCCCAGCATTTT | CASSRGGDGEPQHF
TRBJ2-7 | TRBD2 | TRBV7-9 | TGTGCCAGCAGGGTCGGAATAGCGGGTGATGCCTACGAGCAGTACTTC | CASRVGIAGDAYEQYF
TRBJ2-7 | . | TRBV2 | TGTGCCAGCAGTCCCTACGAGCAGTACTTC | CASSPYEQYF
TRBJ1-2 | TRBD1 | TRBV11-2 | TGTGCCAGCAGCTCCCGGGACAGCTCTAACTATGGCTACACCTTC | CASSSRDSSNYGYTF
TRBJ1-1 | . | TRBV11-2 | TGTGCCAGCAGCTTACCAGTGAACACTGAAGCTTTCTTT | CASSLPVNTEAFF